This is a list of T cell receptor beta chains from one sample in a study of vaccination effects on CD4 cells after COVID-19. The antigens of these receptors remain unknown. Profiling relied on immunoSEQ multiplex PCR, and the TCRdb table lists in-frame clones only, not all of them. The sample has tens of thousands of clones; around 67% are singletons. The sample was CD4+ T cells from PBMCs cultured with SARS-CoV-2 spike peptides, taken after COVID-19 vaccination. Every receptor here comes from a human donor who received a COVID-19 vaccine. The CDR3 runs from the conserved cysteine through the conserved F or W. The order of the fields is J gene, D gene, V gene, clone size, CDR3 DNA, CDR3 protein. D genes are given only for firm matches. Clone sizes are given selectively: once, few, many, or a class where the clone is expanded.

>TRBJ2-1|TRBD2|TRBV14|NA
TGTGCCAGCAGCCAAGTCTATGGGACTAGCGGGAGAGGTGAGCAGTTCTTC
CASSQVYGTSGRGEQFF
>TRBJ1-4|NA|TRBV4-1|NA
TGCGCCAGCAGCCAAGTCGGGGTAAAACTGTTTTTT
CASSQVGVKLFF
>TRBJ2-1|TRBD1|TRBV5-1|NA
TGCGCCAGCAATCGACAGGGTGGAAGCAATGAGCAGTTCTTC
CASNRQGGSNEQFF
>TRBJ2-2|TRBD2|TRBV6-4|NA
TGTGCCAGCAGTGATCGACTAGCGGGAGACACCGGGGAGCTGTTTTTT
CASSDRLAGDTGELFF
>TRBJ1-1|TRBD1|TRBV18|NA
TGTGCCAGCTCACCTTCAGGGGGCTTCGAAGCTTTCTTT
CASSPSGGFEAFF
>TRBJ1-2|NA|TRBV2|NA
TGTGCCAGCAGTGAAGGGGTAGGGAATGAGCGTTACACCTTC
CASSEGVGNERYTF
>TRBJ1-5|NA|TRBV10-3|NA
TGTGCCATCAGTTCCCCGGGGGGCAATCAGCCCCAGCATTTT
CAISSPGGNQPQHF
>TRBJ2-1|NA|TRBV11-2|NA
TGTGCCAGCAGCTTAGCCAGGCCCAACAATGAGCAGTTCTTC
CASSLARPNNEQFF
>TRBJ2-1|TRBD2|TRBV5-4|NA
TGTGCCAGCAGTTCCGGACTAGCGGGTTACAATGAGCAGTTCTTC
CASSSGLAGYNEQFF
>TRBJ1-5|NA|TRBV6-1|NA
TGTGCCAGCAGTGAAGATAGTTGGGAGGGGGTCAATCAGCCCCAGCATTTT
CASSEDSWEGVNQPQHF
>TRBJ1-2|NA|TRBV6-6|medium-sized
TGTGCCAGCAGTCAACCTCCAGGGATGGGCTATGGCTACACCTTC
CASSQPPGMGYGYTF
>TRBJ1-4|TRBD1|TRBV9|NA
TGTGCCAGCAGCGAAGGGACAGGCCCAGAAAAACTGTTTTTT
CASSEGTGPEKLFF
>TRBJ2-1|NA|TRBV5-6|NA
TGTGCCAGCAGCTTTGCAGCCAAAACTAACGAGGGATACAATGAGCAGTTCTTC
CASSFAAKTNEGYNEQFF
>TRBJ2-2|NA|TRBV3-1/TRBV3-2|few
TGTGCCAGCAGCAGGGGTACGAAGAACACCGGGGAGCTGTTTTTT
CASSRGTKNTGELFF
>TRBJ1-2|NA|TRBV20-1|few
TGCAGTGCTAGTCAGGGTAATAAGGACTACACCTTC
CSASQGNKDYTF
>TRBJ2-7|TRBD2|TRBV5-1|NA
TGCGCCAGCAGCTTGGGGGGGGGAACGGAGCAGTACTTC
CASSLGGGTEQYF
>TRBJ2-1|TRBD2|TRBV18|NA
TGTGCCAGCTCACCTACCGCTAGCGGACTTCGCACCCACAATGAGCAGTTCTTC
CASSPTASGLRTHNEQFF
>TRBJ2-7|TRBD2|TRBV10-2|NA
TGCGCCAGCAGTGAGTGGGCGGGAGTTGGTAGAAACGAGCAGTACTTC
CASSEWAGVGRNEQYF
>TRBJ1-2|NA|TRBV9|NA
TGTGCCAGCGCGGGGGCGTTTGGCTACACCTTC
CASAGAFGYTF
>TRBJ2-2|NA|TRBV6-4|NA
TGTGCCAGCAGTGTCGCAGGGGAAGTGGCCGGGGAGCTGTTTTTT
CASSVAGEVAGELFF
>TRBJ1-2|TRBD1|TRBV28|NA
TGTGCCAGCAGCCTACAGGGGGCGCGGGGCTATGGCTACACCTTC
CASSLQGARGYGYTF
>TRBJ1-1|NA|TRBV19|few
TGTGCCAGTAGTAGGAGGGGTGAGGGAGGAACTGAAGCTTTCTTT
CASSRRGEGGTEAFF
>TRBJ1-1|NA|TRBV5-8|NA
TGTGCCAGCAGCCCCGGGGACAACATGAACACTGAAGCTTTCTTT
CASSPGDNMNTEAFF
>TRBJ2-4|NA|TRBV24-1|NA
TGTGCCACCAGTGATTCAGGGAGTATAGCCAAAAACATTCAGTACTTC
CATSDSGSIAKNIQYF
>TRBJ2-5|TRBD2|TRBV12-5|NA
TGTGCTAGTGGTTACCGGGGGGGAGTTGAGACCCAGTACTTC
CASGYRGGVETQYF
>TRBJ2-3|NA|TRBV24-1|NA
TGTGCCACCAGTGGCTGGGGTACCGGCACAGATACGCAGTATTTT
CATSGWGTGTDTQYF
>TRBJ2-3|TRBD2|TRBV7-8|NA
TGTGCCAGCAGCTTATGGGACTACCAGGGCACAGATACGCAGTATTTT
CASSLWDYQGTDTQYF
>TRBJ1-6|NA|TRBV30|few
TGTGCCTGGAGGGGCAGAATACTTAATTCACCCCTCCACTTT
CAWRGRILNSPLHF
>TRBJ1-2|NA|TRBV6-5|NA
TGTGCCAGCAGTTTTATTAGGGGCCCCTATGGCTACACCTTC
CASSFIRGPYGYTF
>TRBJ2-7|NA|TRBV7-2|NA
TGTGCCAGCAGCTTATACGACAGACTCTACGAGCAGTACTTC
CASSLYDRLYEQYF
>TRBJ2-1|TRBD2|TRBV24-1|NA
TGTGCCACCAGTGATCCGAATAGCGGGACCAACAATGAGCAGTTCTTC
CATSDPNSGTNNEQFF
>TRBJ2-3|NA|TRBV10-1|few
TGCGCCAGCAGTGACGGGACCCTATACACAGATACGCAGTATTTT
CASSDGTLYTDTQYF
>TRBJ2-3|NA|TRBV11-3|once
TGTGCCAGCAGCGCCATAGGATTGGATACGCAGTATTTT
CASSAIGLDTQYF
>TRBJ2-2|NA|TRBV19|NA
TGTGCCAGTAGTATGGTTCCCTTTACCGGGGAGCTGTTTTTT
CASSMVPFTGELFF
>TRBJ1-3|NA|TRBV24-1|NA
TGTGCCACCAGTGATTTGCGCAGGGTTGGAAACACCATATATTTT
CATSDLRRVGNTIYF
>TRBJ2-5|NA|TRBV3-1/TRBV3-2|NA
TGTGCCAGCAGCCCCGGTGGCGGGACACTTCAAGAGACCCAGTACTTC
CASSPGGGTLQETQYF
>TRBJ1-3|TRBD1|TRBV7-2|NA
TGTGCCAGCAGCTTCACAGGGGTAGGAAACACCATATATTTT
CASSFTGVGNTIYF
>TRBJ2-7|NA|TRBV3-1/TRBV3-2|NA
TGTGCCAGCAGCCATTTGCGAGTTCAGTACTTC
CASSHLRVQYF
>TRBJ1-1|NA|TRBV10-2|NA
TGCGCCACCTCTCTCGACAGGCTGATGAACACTGAAGCTTTCTTT
CATSLDRLMNTEAFF
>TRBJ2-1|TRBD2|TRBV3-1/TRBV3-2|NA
TGTGCCAGCAGCCAAGATAACGTAGTACTAGCGGCTTTCTTC
CASSQDNVVLAAFF
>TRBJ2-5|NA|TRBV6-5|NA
TGTGCCAGCACCAGGGGTGGGGAGACCCAGTACTTC
CASTRGGETQYF
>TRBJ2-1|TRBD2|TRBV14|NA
TGTGCCAGCAGTCCTAATAGCGGGAGGGCCTCCTTCGGTGAGCAGTTCTTC
CASSPNSGRASFGEQFF
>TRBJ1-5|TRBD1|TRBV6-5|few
TGTGCCAGCATGGGACAGGCGAGCAATCAGCCCCAGCATTTT
CASMGQASNQPQHF
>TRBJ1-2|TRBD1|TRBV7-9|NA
TGTGCCAGCAGCTTTGCAGGGGGCCTTTATGGCTACACCTTC
CASSFAGGLYGYTF
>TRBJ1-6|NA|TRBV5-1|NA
TGCGCCAGCAGCTTGTCCGGCTCACCCCTCCACTTT
CASSLSGSPLHF
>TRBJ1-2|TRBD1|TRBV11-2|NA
TGTGCCAGCAGCTTCAAGACAGGGGGCACGGTTGATGGCTACACCTTC
CASSFKTGGTVDGYTF
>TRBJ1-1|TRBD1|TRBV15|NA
TGTGCCACCAGCAGAGGGGACAGGGTTGGGAACACTGAAGCTTTCTTT
CATSRGDRVGNTEAFF
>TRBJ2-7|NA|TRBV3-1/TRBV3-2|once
TGTGCCAGCAGCCAAGAGGGGGGACAGATTTACGAGCAGTACTTC
CASSQEGGQIYEQYF
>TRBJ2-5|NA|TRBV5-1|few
TGCGCCAGCAGCTTGGGGTCGGAGCCAGAGACCCAGTACTTC
CASSLGSEPETQYF
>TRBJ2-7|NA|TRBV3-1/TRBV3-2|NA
TGTGCCAGCAGCCAGGGGTACTCCTACGAGCAGTACTTC
CASSQGYSYEQYF
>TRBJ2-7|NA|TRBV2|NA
TGTGCCAGCAGTAGCTACGGGGGAAGCTCCTACGAGCAGTACTTC
CASSSYGGSSYEQYF
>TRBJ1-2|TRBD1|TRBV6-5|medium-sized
TGTGCCAGCAGTAGACAGGGAGGGGCTAACTATGGCTACACCTTC
CASSRQGGANYGYTF
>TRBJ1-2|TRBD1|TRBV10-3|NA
TGTGCCATCAGTGTCCGGACAGGCTATGGCTACACCTTC
CAISVRTGYGYTF
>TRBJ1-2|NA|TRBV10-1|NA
TGCGCCAGCAGTGACGACGGGACCTCTTTCTACGGCTACACCTTC
CASSDDGTSFYGYTF
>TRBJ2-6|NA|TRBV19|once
TGTGCCAGTAGTATAACGGTGGCCCCTGGGGCCAACGTCCTGACTTTC
CASSITVAPGANVLTF
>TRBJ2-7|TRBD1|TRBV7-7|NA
TGTGCCAGCAGCTTAGGACGGGACAGCTCCTACGAGCAGTACTTC
CASSLGRDSSYEQYF
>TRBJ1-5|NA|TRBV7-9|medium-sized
TGTGCCAGCAGCTTAGAGCGAAGCAATCAGCCCCAGCATTTT
CASSLERSNQPQHF
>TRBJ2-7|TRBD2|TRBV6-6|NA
TGTGCCAGCAGCTACGGGACTAGCGGGGGGGGCGAGCAGTACTTC
CASSYGTSGGGEQYF
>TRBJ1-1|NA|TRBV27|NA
TGTGCCAGCAGTTTTAACGGCATGAACACTGAAGCTTTCTTT
CASSFNGMNTEAFF